This TCR beta chain was documented in a study of T-cell memory formation after mild COVID-19 (dated by TCRdb to 2020 to 2023). Notes on the research overall: TCR sequence clusters from the two donors were found to be largely donor specific. The cohort was made up of two young adult volunteers, one female and one male, who were previously healthy. Longitudinal TCRalpha and TCRbeta repertoire sequencing tracked T-cell clones expanding and contracting after mild COVID-19 in a couple of donors. Overall results and qualifications from the work: Contracting CD4+ clones turned up mainly in the CM and EM memory subsets, whereas EMRA was where CD8+ clones were enriched. Whether the second-wave clones peaking on day 37 were SARS-CoV-2 specific was not confirmed. Only a couple of mild cases were covered in the study, and larger cohorts including severe cases with pre-infection samples were considered necessary. Some responding clones were found in pre-infection memory, which suggests that pre-existing cross-reactive memory T cells took part in the SARS-CoV-2 response. Balanced CD4/CD8 phenotypes were observed for clones contracting from day 15 to 85, whereas a bias towards CD4+ was observed for a second wave of clones expanding from day 15 to 37.

The CDR3 runs 18 residues from the cysteine to the phenylalanine. Solely the CDR3 DNA is kept, with 54 bases framed from the first base. CDR1 and CDR2, looked up from the germline V gene, are LGHNA and YSLEER. V trim: 1 base; J trim: 2 bases; unmatched bases: 11. The sequencing machine was an Illumina NovaSeq 6000. TCRalpha and TCRbeta cDNA libraries were constructed by 5'RACE with constant-segment primers, with sample barcodes and unique molecular identifiers being introduced. RNA was extracted from every sample with Trizol reagent. Library amplification was performed in two PCR steps, and a second sample barcode and Illumina TruSeq adapters were introduced in the second step. Sequencing of the libraries was done on an Illumina NovaSeq, producing 2 x 150 bp paired-end reads. On the authors' methods: The reads were demultiplexed and collapsed into UMI-guided consensus sequences using migec v1.2.7. Using mixcr v2.1.11, UMI consensuses were aligned to TRA and TRB V and J templates and then assembled into clonotypes. A clonotype was counted as expanded or contracted only when both edgeR and NoisET called the clonotype significant, with the noise models trained on biological replicates. For edgeR calls, the cutoffs were a false discovery rate-adjusted p below 0.01 and a log2 fold-change threshold of 1. PCA with hierarchical clustering of max-normalized trajectories of the 1000 most abundant clonotypes was used as exploratory dynamics analysis. The CD4 or CD8 phenotype of responding clones was assigned using the separately sequenced CD4+ and CD8+ repertoires. TCRdb itself trimmed the public reads at Q25 with fastp, ran MiXCR and retained productive beta chains. Rows merge per CDR3 protein into single entries with the most common DNA and genes. The V and J calls and clone size come from TCRdb's table, not from the authors' own analysis. The sample records about 360,000 distinct CDR3 sequences, around an eighth of which are singletons. About 20% of the sample is in the top ten clones.

PBMCs were isolated by Ficoll-Paque density gradient centrifugation. Points on this clonotype: Its antigen remains undetermined. It has no much larger one-base neighbor in the sample; base qualities were not kept.

The source of this sequence is a man younger than 30 who had mild COVID-19 (a few samples of this study predate the infection). The sample titles of this study are shuffled in the database, so cell type and time point are left out; the donor was told from shared clones. The rearrangement joined TRBV4-3 to TRBJ1-3, and TRBD1 aligns with 7 junction nucleotides. The specimen sequenced was PBMCs or a T cell subset sorted from them (not recorded which). CDR3 loop: CASSQVWTGTPTGNTIYF. Here is the DNA: TGCGCCAGCAGCCAAGTCTGGACAGGCACCCCCACTGGAAACACCATATATTTT.